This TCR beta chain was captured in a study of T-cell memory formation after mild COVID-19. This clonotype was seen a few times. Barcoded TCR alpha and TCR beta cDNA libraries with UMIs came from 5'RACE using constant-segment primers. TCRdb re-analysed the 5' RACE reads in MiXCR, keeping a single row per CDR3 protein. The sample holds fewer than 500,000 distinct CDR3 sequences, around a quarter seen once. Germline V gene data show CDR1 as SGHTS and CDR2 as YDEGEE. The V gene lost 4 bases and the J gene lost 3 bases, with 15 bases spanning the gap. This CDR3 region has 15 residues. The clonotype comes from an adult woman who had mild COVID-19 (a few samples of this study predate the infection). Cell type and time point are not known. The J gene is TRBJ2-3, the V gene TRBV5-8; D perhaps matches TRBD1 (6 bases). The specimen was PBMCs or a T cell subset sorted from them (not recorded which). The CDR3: CASSPGTPGTDTQYF. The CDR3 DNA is TGTGCCAGCAGCCCCGGGACACCGGGGACAGATACGCAGTATTTT.